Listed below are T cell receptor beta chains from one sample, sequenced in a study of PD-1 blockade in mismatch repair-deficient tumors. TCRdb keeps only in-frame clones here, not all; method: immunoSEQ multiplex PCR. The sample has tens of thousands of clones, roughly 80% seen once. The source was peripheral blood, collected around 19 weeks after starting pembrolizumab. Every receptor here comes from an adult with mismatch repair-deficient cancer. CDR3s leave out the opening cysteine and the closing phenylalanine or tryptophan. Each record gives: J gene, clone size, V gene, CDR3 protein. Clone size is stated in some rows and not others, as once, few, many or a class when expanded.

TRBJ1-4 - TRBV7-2 ASSLTGESEKLF
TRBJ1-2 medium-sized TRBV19 ASKSFFGYT
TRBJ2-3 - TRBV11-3 ASSLRSGSGTDTQY
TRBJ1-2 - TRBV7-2 ASSLKWDGYT
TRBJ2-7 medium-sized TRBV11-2 ASSLVPGDEQY
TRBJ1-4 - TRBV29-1 SVTGQINEKLF
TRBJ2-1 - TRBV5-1 ASSLGAGGLDGEQF
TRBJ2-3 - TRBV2 ASYTGTGTDTQY
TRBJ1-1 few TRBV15 ATSRGRGKGNTEAF
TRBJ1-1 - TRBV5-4 ASSRTSGTYTEAF
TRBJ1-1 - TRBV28 ASSLSGEAF
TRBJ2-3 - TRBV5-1 ASSLNRAPDTQY
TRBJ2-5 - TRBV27 ASSGETQY
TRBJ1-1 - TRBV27 ASKNRPGGNTEAF
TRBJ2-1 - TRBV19 ASSITSGHNEQF
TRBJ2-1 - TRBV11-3 ASSTSGTYNEQF
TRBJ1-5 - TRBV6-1 ASSRGTGGGQPQH
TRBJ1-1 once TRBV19 ASINGNLNTEAF
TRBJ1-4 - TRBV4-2 ASSQDQREKLF
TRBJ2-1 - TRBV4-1 ASSQGTGSNEQF
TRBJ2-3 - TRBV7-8 ASSLGSTDTQY
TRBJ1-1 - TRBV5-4 ASSLGDRVGEAF
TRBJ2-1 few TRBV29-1 SAAGLAGRSSYNEQF
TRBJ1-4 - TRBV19 ASSIGTEKLF
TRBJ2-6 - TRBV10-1 ASSLLSIAQSRANVLT
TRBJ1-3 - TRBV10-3 AISGARDGNTIY
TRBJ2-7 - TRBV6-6 ASSYSSGASYEQY
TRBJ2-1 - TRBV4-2 ASSQDLAQEQF
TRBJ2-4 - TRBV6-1 ASRPGTGDKNIQY
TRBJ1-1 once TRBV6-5 ASRSLTGNTEAF
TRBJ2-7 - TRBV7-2 ASSLGDPRFSEQY
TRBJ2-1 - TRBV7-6 ASSLAGLEQF
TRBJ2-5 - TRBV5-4 ASSSEGETQY
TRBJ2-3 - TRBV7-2 ASSASWDRTSSADTQY
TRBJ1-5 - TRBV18 ASSPNDQPQH
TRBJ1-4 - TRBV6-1 ASSERQGYEKLF